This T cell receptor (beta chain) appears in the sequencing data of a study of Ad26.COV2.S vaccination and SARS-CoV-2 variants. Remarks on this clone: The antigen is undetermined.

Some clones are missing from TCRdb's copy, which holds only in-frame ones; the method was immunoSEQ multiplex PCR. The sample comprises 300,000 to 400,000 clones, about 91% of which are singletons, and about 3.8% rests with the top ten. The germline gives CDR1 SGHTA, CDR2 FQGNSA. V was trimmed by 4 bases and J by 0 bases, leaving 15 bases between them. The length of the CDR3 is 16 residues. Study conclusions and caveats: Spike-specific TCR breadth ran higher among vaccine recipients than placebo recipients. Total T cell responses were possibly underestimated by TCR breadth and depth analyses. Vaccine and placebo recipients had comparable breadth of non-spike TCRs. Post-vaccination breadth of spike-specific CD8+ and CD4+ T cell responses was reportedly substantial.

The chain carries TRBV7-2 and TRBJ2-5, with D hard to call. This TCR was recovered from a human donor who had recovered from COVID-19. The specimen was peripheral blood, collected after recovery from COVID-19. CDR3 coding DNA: TGTGCCAGCAGCTCGCGACCGAATATGTACCAAGAGACCCAGTACTTC. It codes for CASSSRPNMYQETQYF.